This entry features one T cell receptor beta chain sequence. Its specificity is not known. V lost 5 bases to trimming and J lost 8 bases, with 10 bases between them. Germline CDR1 is MNHEY and CDR2 is SVGAGI. CDR3 length equals 13 residues. From the reads, TCRdb called clonotypes with MiXCR, one entry per CDR3 protein. The profile shows around 800,000 distinct CDR3 sequences, 32% of them singletons. The source of the sample is a study of T cell repertoires in cytomegalovirus infection. Looking at the study overall: CMV epitopes, recently identified HLA-C-restricted and well-studied HLA-B-restricted, were used. In public TCR beta signatures, there were indications of both CMV infection and matching HLA type.

Study observations and caveats: CMV carriers with the relevant HLA were identified by cumulative public TCR beta family frequency.

The source material was cultured CD8+ T cells from PBMCs, sampled from culture after CMV antigen stimulation. The origin of this receptor is a human donor in good health (CMV status not recorded). Some clones in this sample may be carry-over from other donors' samples. The chain employs TRBV6-5 and TRBJ1-6; D is possibly TRBD1 (6 bases). The CDR3 reads CASSQGTYSPLHF. The CDR3 bases are TGTGCCAGCAGTCAGGGGACGTATTCACCCCTCCACTTT.